These 25 T cell receptor beta chains were all obtained from the same sample, sequenced in a study of blood T cell repertoires in COVID-19. Generated by immunoSEQ multiplex PCR, the TCRdb table keeps only in-frame clones and is missing some. The profile covers around 71,000 clones, with approximately 83% appearing a single time and roughly 30% taken by the ten largest. Sequenced: peripheral blood. These receptors were collected from a man in his 70s with acute or convalescent COVID-19.

The V and J genes are TRBV6-2 or TRBV6-3 and TRBJ2-7; possibly TRBD1 for D (6 bases). The CDR3 has 14 residues. Looked up from germline, CDR1 is MNHEY and CDR2 is SVGEGT. V lost 5 bases and J lost 0, with 11 bases in between. The CDR3 bases are TGTGCCAGCAGTCCCACAGGGCCCTCCTACGAGCAGTACTTC. This gives the protein CASSPTGPSYEQYF.

The chain links TRBV28 to TRBJ2-3; 7 positions match TRBD2. The CDR3 runs to 14 residues. After removal of 5 bases from V and 5 bases from J, the junction contained 7 bases not matched to a gene. Germline CDR1 and CDR2: MDHEN and SYDVKM. The CDR3 sequence: CASSLLGGRDTQYF. CDR3 nucleotides: TGTGCCAGCAGTCTATTGGGGGGGAGAGATACGCAGTATTTT.

This clone was observed once. V gene TRBV5-1 combines with J gene TRBJ2-1, with 7 bases identical to TRBD2. The CDR3 length is 12 residues. Looked up from germline, CDR1 is SGHRS and CDR2 is YFSETQ. V was pared by 4 bases and J by 6 bases, with 1 base of the junction left unmatched. CDR3 nucleotides: TGCGCCAGCAGCGGACTAGTCAATGAGCAGTTCTTC. This translates into CASSGLVNEQFF.

The chain combines TRBV2 with TRBJ2-3; D call uncertain. Trimming stripped 2 bases from V and 9 bases from J, with 9 bases between. CDR3 length: 12 amino acids. Germline-derived CDR1 and CDR2 are SNHLY and FYNNEI. This chain's CDR3 is CASSESRITQYF. CDR3 coding DNA: TGTGCCAGCAGTGAATCTAGAATAACGCAGTATTTT.

The gene calls are TRBV7-3 and TRBJ1-1; D is uncertain. Trimming left V 5 bases short and J 5 bases short, with 12 bases between. CDR1 is SGHTA, CDR2 FQGTGA, per germline. The CDR3 has 13 residues. CDR3 DNA sequence: TGTGCCAGCAGCGAGACGGGTGGAACTGAAGCTTTCTTT. This sequence encodes CASSETGGTEAFF. Based on the CDR3 plus reference TRBV7-3 and TRBJ1-1, the full variable domain is GAGVSQTPSNKVTEKGKYVELRCDPISGHTALYWYRQSLGQGPEFLIYFQGTGAADDSGLPNDRFFAVRPEGSVSTLKIQRTERGDSAVYLCASSETGGTEAFFGQGTRLTVV.

This clone was detected only once. The V and J genes are TRBV6-5 and TRBJ2-3; a weak D match, TRBD2 (5 bases). The CDR3 totals 13 residues. Trimming removed 4 bases at V and 2 bases at J, with 7 bases between. Germline CDR1 MNHEY, CDR2 SVGAGI. CDR3 loop: CASSSGNTDTQYF. The CDR3 DNA is TGTGCCAGCAGTTCGGGGAACACAGATACGCAGTATTTT.

This chain links TRBV2 with TRBJ1-1; 7 positions agree with TRBD1. The CDR3 is 15 amino acids. Germline lookup yields CDR1 SNHLY and CDR2 FYNNEI. Trimming cost V 6 bases and J 0 bases; bases outside gene matches: 7. CDR3 amino acids: CASSAGGDMNTEAFF. The CDR3 DNA follows: TGTGCCAGCAGCGCAGGGGGAGATATGAACACTGAAGCTTTCTTT.

As DNA, the CDR3 is TGTGCCAGCAGCCATACCCTACAAGAGACCCAGTACTTC. Amino acid sequence: CASSHTLQETQYF. The rearrangement links TRBV7-9 to TRBJ2-5; D is unresolved. Germline CDR1 and CDR2: SEHNR and FQNEAQ (reference sequence). The CDR3 runs 13 residues. The V and J ends lost 5 bases and 2 bases respectively, with 9 bases between them.

The chain is built from TRBV11-2 and TRBJ2-1; TRBD2 is a possible D gene (5 bases). V shed 5 bases and J shed 8 bases, with 19 bases lying between them. CDR1 and CDR2 from the germline V gene are SGHAT and FQNNGV. The CDR3 is 15 residues long. The CDR3 DNA sequence: TGTGCCAGCAGCCCCCGGGGTGGTTATGTCGATGAGCAGTTCTTC. This encodes CASSPRGGYVDEQFF.

The chain joins TRBV28 to TRBJ1-2; D is unresolved. V lost 6 bases and J 0 bases, leaving 17 bases between the germline ends. The CDR3 is made up of 16 amino acids. Germline V gene lookup returns CDR1 MDHEN and CDR2 SYDVKM. This CDR3 is CASRAQSLTSNYGYTF. The CDR3 DNA is TGTGCCAGCAGGGCACAGTCCCTAACCTCTAACTATGGCTACACCTTC.

In DNA, the CDR3 is TGTGCCAGCAGTATAGGACAGGGGCCATATTTT. It specifies CASSIGQGPYF. V usage is TRBV2 and J usage is TRBJ1-3, with TRBD1 matching 9 bases. In germline, CDR1 is SNHLY, CDR2 FYNNEI. Unmatched junction bases numbered 5, after V lost 5 bases and J lost 15 bases. CDR3 length equals 11 residues.

The rearrangement links TRBV7-6 to TRBJ1-4; TRBD1 agrees at 7 bases. CDR3 length: 15 residues. Germline CDR1 and CDR2: SGHVS and FNYEAQ. The trim removed 3 bases at V and 3 bases at J, leaving 4 bases unmatched. The CDR3 DNA reads TGTGCCAGCAGCTTCGAGGGGGCAGCTAATGAAAAACTGTTTTTT. It specifies CASSFEGAANEKLFF.

V usage is TRBV30 and J usage is TRBJ1-3, with TRBD1 identical over 8 bases. Trimming removed 0 bases from V and 1 base from J; junction bases left unmatched: 5. The CDR3 covers 16 residues. The germline V gene has CDR1 GTSNPN and CDR2 SVGIG (reference sequence). The CDR3 nucleotides are TGTGCCTGGAGTGTACTGGGACAGGAATCTGGAAACACCATATATTTT. It translates to CAWSVLGQESGNTIYF.

J is TRBJ1-1 and V is TRBV7-9; D call uncertain. With 3 bases removed from V and 1 base from J, the gap between germline ends came to 3 bases. The CDR3 is made up of 12 amino acids. The germline gives CDR1 SEHNR, CDR2 FQNEAQ (reference sequence). This chain's CDR3 is CASSFRNTEAFF. CDR3 in DNA: TGTGCCAGCAGCTTCAGGAACACTGAAGCTTTCTTT. Filled out from reference TRBV7-9 and TRBJ1-1, the complete variable domain reads DTGVSQNPRHKITKRGQNVTFRCDPISEHNRLYWYRQTLGQGPEFLTYFQNEAQLEKSRLLSDRFSAERPKGSFSTLEIQRTEQGDSAMYLCASSFRNTEAFFGQGTRLTVV.

The chain combines TRBV6-5 with TRBJ1-5; D not resolved. The length of the CDR3 is 15 residues. Trimming took off 6 bases at V and 0 bases at J, with 12 bases between the two ends. Germline V CDR1 and CDR2: MNHEY, SVGAGI. The CDR3 sequence: CASSRALNSNQPQHF. The CDR3 region has the DNA TGTGCCAGCAGCCGAGCACTAAATAGCAATCAGCCCCAGCATTTT.

The V call is TRBV9, the J call TRBJ1-3; no reliable D call. Germline V CDR1 and CDR2: SGDLS, YYNGEE. This CDR3 spans 16 amino acids. Trimming removed 1 base from V and 0 bases from J, with 11 bases in between. Here the CDR3 reads CASSVRSGSSGNTIYF. The CDR3 DNA reads as TGTGCCAGCAGCGTACGTTCAGGTTCCTCTGGAAACACCATATATTTT.

In its sample, this clone was seen a few times. The chain combines TRBV5-8 with TRBJ1-6; D is unresolved. The CDR3 contains 15 residues. Germline CDR1 is SGHTS and CDR2 is YDEGEE. The V end was cut by 7 bases, the J end by 9 bases, with 20 bases between. DNA for the CDR3: TGTGCCAGCCCCCCAGCCAGGTCTCCCGTTTCACCCCTCCACTTT. Protein sequence: CASPPARSPVSPLHF. The variable domain in full, with the rest retrieved from reference TRBV5-8 and TRBJ1-6, is EAGVTQSPTHLIKTRGQQATLRCSPISGHTSVYWYQQALGLGLQFLLWYDEGEERNRGNFPPRFSGRQFPNYSSELNVNALELEDSALYLCASPPARSPVSPLHFGNGTRLTVT.

There are a few counts of this clone. CDR3 residues: CASSDLGEAFF. The CDR3 DNA follows: TGTGCCAGCAGTGACCTAGGAGAAGCTTTCTTT. V and J are TRBV6-1 and TRBJ1-1, with D uncertain. The ends were cut back, 3 bases at V and 8 bases at J, with 7 bases in the middle. CDR3 length equals 11 residues. The V gene's germline CDR1 is MNHNS and CDR2 SASEGT.

This clone was observed a single time. The genes are TRBV19 and TRBJ1-5, with TRBD1 matching 7 bases. The ends lost 4 bases at V and 11 bases at J; junction bases unmatched: 11. Germline CDR1 reads LNHDA; CDR2 reads SQIVND (reference sequence). This CDR3 spans 14 amino acids. CDR3 in DNA: TGTGCCAGTAGTAGGGACAGCGCTCACGGGGCCCAGCATTTT. Translation: CASSRDSAHGAQHF.

Here the CDR3 reads CASSLGGQVQETQYF. CDR3 nucleotides: TGCGCCAGCAGCTTGGGGGGACAGGTTCAAGAGACCCAGTACTTC. The chain employs TRBV5-1 and TRBJ2-5; TRBD1 aligns across 8 bases. The germline gives CDR1 SGHRS, CDR2 YFSETQ. This CDR3 has 15 residues. V trimming: 0 bases; J trimming: 2 bases; junction bases outside the gene matches: 3.

This clone was detected only a few times. V and J are TRBV10-2 and TRBJ2-5; 7 nucleotides agree with TRBD2. Germline V gene data show CDR1 as WSHSY and CDR2 as SAAADI. The CDR3 has 14 amino acids. After removal of 6 bases from V and 1 base from J, the junction contained 5 bases not matched to a gene. The CDR3 sequence: CASRPSGGQETQYF. CDR3 in DNA: TGCGCCAGCAGACCTTCGGGAGGCCAAGAGACCCAGTACTTC.

This clone was counted a few times. This sequence joins TRBV9 and TRBJ1-1; tentative D call: TRBD1 (6 bases). This CDR3 is built from 15 residues. Germline CDR1 and CDR2: SGDLS and YYNGEE. Trimming left V 3 bases short and J 4 bases short, with 16 bases between. The CDR3 nucleotides are TGTGCCAGCAGCGCCCACGCAGGGGCCCGCACTGAAGCTTTCTTT. The encoded protein is CASSAHAGARTEAFF.

The rearrangement links TRBV19 to TRBJ2-3; 14 bases fit TRBD2. Unmatched junction bases numbered 8, after V lost 6 bases and J lost 0 bases. Germline V gene lookup returns CDR1 LNHDA and CDR2 SQIVND (reference sequence). The CDR3 spans 18 residues. DNA for the CDR3: TGTGCCAGTAGCGGACTAGCGGGAGGCCACCCTAGCACAGATACGCAGTATTTT. Protein: CASSGLAGGHPSTDTQYF.

V is TRBV18 and J is TRBJ2-5; 7 bases are a match to TRBD1. The CDR3 spans 15 residues. Germline V CDR1 and CDR2: KGHSH, LQKENI. Germline trimming cut 1 base from V and 2 bases from J; bases unmatched to any gene: 4. CDR3 loop: CASSPRRQGQETQYF. CDR3 bases: TGTGCCAGCTCACCACGGCGACAGGGACAAGAGACCCAGTACTTC.

The genes are TRBV4-2 and TRBJ1-5; maybe TRBD1 (5 bases). V was pared by 0 bases and J by 6 bases, with 15 bases between. This CDR3 contains 16 residues. Germline CDR1 is LGHNA and CDR2 is YNFKEQ. In DNA form, the CDR3 reads TGTGCCAGCAGCCAAGACTGGAGGCAGGGAGGTCAGCCCCAGCATTTT. Translated: CASSQDWRQGGQPQHF.